The entry below gives a single T cell receptor (beta chain) sequence along with its context. Its specificity is unknown. The CDR3 covers 15 residues. The V gene end was trimmed by 7 bases and the J gene end by 1 base; junction bases not matched to a gene: 6. CDR1 and CDR2 (germline): LNHDA, SQIVND (reference sequence). This entry comes from a study of CD8+ T cells in alopecia areata. Overall study context: It was 6 to 18 months of tofacitinib, and then there were 6 months off drug. Findings and caveats of the study: In patients, TCRs were shared less clearly than in mice, and HLA may possibly be involved. During tofacitinib treatment, many expanded lesional clones remained in scalp and blood.

RNA was isolated and reverse transcribed to cDNA, the sequencing template. Assay used: immunoSEQ multiplex PCR; TCRdb lists only in-frame clones, some missing. The sample holds roughly 220,000 clones; roughly 66% are singletons and the top ten take 0.95% to 1.5%. Treatment meaning: oral pan-JAK inhibitor, 5-10 mg twice daily. The TCR was taken from a human donor with alopecia areata. This chain joins TRBV19 and TRBJ1-1; 10 nucleotides agree with TRBD1. The material was CD4+ T cells sorted from blood, obtained around week 44, from a patient treated with tofacitinib. The CDR3 DNA reads TGTGCCAGTATCCGACAGGGGGCGCAGAACACTGAAGCTTTCTTT. It codes for CASIRQGAQNTEAFF.